Sequencing of this T cell receptor beta chain was carried out in a study of T cell responses to AZD1222 COVID-19 vaccine. Findings and limits, study-wide: Among the donors, most were white British and more were female, and clonal diversity was possibly underestimated.

Of note for this clone: Its specificity is unknown.

The trim removed 6 bases at V and 5 bases at J, leaving 2 bases unmatched. Looked up from germline, CDR1 is LNHDA and CDR2 is SQIVND (reference sequence). This CDR3 has 13 residues. Assay: immunoSEQ multiplex PCR; the TCRdb copy retains only in-frame clones and omits some. The sample contains 110,000 or so clones, about 91% of which appear only once. The genes are TRBV19 and TRBJ1-4, with 8 bases matching TRBD1. This sequence was found in an adult who received the AZD1222 COVID-19 vaccine. Source: peripheral blood, taken 28 days after the second AZD1222 dose. The chain's CDR3 is CASSRGQNEKLFF. CDR3 nucleotides: TGTGCCAGTAGCAGGGGGCAAAATGAAAAACTGTTTTTT. The full variable domain, completed using reference TRBV19 and TRBJ1-4, is DGGITQSPKYLFRKEGQNVTLSCEQNLNHDAMYWYRQDPGQGLRLIYYSQIVNDFQKGDIAEGYSVSREKKESFPLTVTSAQKNPTAFYLCASSRGQNEKLFFGSGTQLSVL.